Listed below are T cell receptor beta chains from one sample, sequenced in a study of shared clonotypes between healthy human individuals. Generated by immunoSEQ multiplex PCR, the TCRdb table keeps only in-frame clones and is missing some. The sample lists 2,500,000 or so clones, 93% occurring once. The material sequenced was naive CD4+ T cells from PBMCs. These TCRs come from a young man in good health. Some clones in this sample may be carry-over from other donors' samples. Both conserved end residues are part of each CDR3. The D gene is left open where the match is weak. Rows give clone size only sometimes, using once, few, many, or a class for an expanded clone.

TRBV5-4	NA	TRBD2	TRBJ2-3	TGTGCCAGCAGCGTCGGTGCCGGGACTAGCGGGACAGATACGCAGTATTTT	CASSVGAGTSGTDTQYF
TRBV5-1	NA	NA	TRBJ2-3	TGCGCCAGCAGCTTGATAGAGGCCGATACGCAGTATTTT	CASSLIEADTQYF
TRBV29-1	NA	TRBD2	TRBJ2-7	TGCAGCGGTGGCCCTGGCGGGAGTTACGAGCAGTACTTC	CSGGPGGSYEQYF
TRBV29-1	NA	TRBD2	TRBJ2-3	TGCAGCGTTGACGGGACTAGCGGGACTGGCGCAGATACGCAGTATTTT	CSVDGTSGTGADTQYF
TRBV19	NA	TRBD1	TRBJ2-3	TGTGCCAGTAGTATCGGGGGACAGGGGCCAGATACGCAGTATTTT	CASSIGGQGPDTQYF
TRBV5-4	NA	NA	TRBJ2-7	TGTGCCAGCAGCCTGGGACCCCTGATCTTCGAGCAGTACTTC	CASSLGPLIFEQYF
TRBV28	NA	TRBD1	TRBJ1-1	TGTGCCAGCAGCATCTCTGTCGCCGGGACAGGGGCCCTCTTT	CASSISVAGTGALF
TRBV11-2	NA	NA	TRBJ2-7	TGTGCCAGCAGCTCCCTCACTACCTACGAGCAGTACTTC	CASSSLTTYEQYF
TRBV2	NA	TRBD1	TRBJ1-2	TGTGCCAGCAGTGAAATGGGGACAGGGCCCGTAGCTGGCTACACCTTC	CASSEMGTGPVAGYTF
TRBV5-1	once	TRBD1	TRBJ1-1	TGCGCCAGCAGCTTGTTGGGACAGGGGGACACTGAAGCTTTCTTT	CASSLLGQGDTEAFF
TRBV28	NA	NA	TRBJ2-7	TGTGCCAGCAGTTTAGTAGCCGGGGCCTTTTACGAGCAGTACTTC	CASSLVAGAFYEQYF
TRBV18	NA	NA	TRBJ1-4	TGTGCCAGCTCACCACACCCAAATGGGGGTGAAAAACTGTTTTTT	CASSPHPNGGEKLFF
TRBV28	NA	NA	TRBJ2-1	TGTGCCAGCAGTTTAAAAGCCCCATCCTACAATGAGCAGTTCTTC	CASSLKAPSYNEQFF
TRBV27	NA	TRBD2	TRBJ2-7	TGTGCCAGCAGTTTACTGACTAGCGGGAGCCCCCACGAGCAGTACTTC	CASSLLTSGSPHEQYF
TRBV5-4	NA	NA	TRBJ1-1	TGTGCCAGCAGCTTGGAGGGCAGATCAACTGAAGCTTTCTTT	CASSLEGRSTEAFF
TRBV30	NA	NA	TRBJ1-1	TGTGCCTGGAAGAGGCCTTCCCTGAACACTGAAGCTTTCTTT	CAWKRPSLNTEAFF
TRBV11-3	NA	NA	TRBJ2-1	TGTGCCAGCAGCTTAGAGGATGCAGGTGGCTACAATGAGCAGTTCTTC	CASSLEDAGGYNEQFF
TRBV6-1	NA	TRBD1	TRBJ2-1	TGTGCCAGCAGACTGGGACAGGGGGTCAATGAGCAGTTCTTC	CASRLGQGVNEQFF
TRBV5-1	once	NA	TRBJ1-2	TGCGCCAGCAGCTTGGAAAGGGGTAGCCATGGCTACACCTTC	CASSLERGSHGYTF
TRBV18	NA	TRBD2	TRBJ2-1	TGTGCCAGCTCACCTGGCGGGAGTACCAATGAGCAGTTCTTC	CASSPGGSTNEQFF
TRBV4-3	NA	TRBD2	TRBJ2-3	TGCGCCAGCAGCCGACAGATGACTAGCGGGCTCCTAAGCACAGATACGCAGTATTTT	CASSRQMTSGLLSTDTQYF
TRBV19	NA	NA	TRBJ1-5	TGTGCCAGTACCCGAGTCGGGGGCGATCAGCCCCAGCATTTT	CASTRVGGDQPQHF
TRBV2	NA	NA	TRBJ2-3	TGTGCCAGCAGACTAGGCGGGGACAACACAGATACGCAGTATTTT	CASRLGGDNTDTQYF
TRBV2	once	NA	TRBJ1-4	TGTGCCAGCAGTGTAAACAGGCAGGCTCCTTCAACTAATGAAAAACTGTTTTTT	CASSVNRQAPSTNEKLFF
TRBV7-9	NA	NA	TRBJ2-1	TGTGCCAGCAGCTTAGTACCAGTCCCCCTCTTCTTC	CASSLVPVPLFF
TRBV10-2	NA	TRBD1	TRBJ1-2	TGCGCCACCTCGGGACAGCTAGATTATGGCTACACCTTC	CATSGQLDYGYTF
TRBV29-1	NA	TRBD1	TRBJ1-4	TGCAGCGTTGAACAGGGGGCTGAAAAACTGTTTTTT	CSVEQGAEKLFF
TRBV5-1	NA	NA	TRBJ1-4	TGCGCCAGCAGCTTGGCAGGGGAGGATGAAAAACTGTTTTTT	CASSLAGEDEKLFF
TRBV7-9	NA	NA	TRBJ1-1	TGTGCCAGCAGCCTACAGGGCGGGAACACTGAAGCTTTCTTT	CASSLQGGNTEAFF
TRBV30	few	NA	TRBJ1-5	TGTGCCTGGAGTGACCCAAGTCAGCCCCAGCATTTT	CAWSDPSQPQHF
TRBV9	NA	NA	TRBJ2-4	TGTGCCAGCAGCGTGGGTCAACCAAGGGACATTCAGTACTTC	CASSVGQPRDIQYF
TRBV5-1	few	NA	TRBJ2-2	TGCGCCAGCAGCCGAGGGCGGTCCGGGGAGCTGTTTTTT	CASSRGRSGELFF
TRBV5-1	NA	NA	TRBJ1-1	TGCGCCAGCAGAAGGACAGCCTATTTGGGGGCTTTCTTT	CASRRTAYLGAFF